The clone carrying this T cell receptor beta chain was found many times. Its specificity is not known. This entry is derived from a study of Graves' ophthalmopathy and Graves' hyperthyroidism. The overall study: There was a collection of peripheral blood at initial diagnosis, before any treatment. Overall study results and limits: Blood was where most expanded thyroid clonotypes above 0.001 frequency also turned up.

Germline CDR1 is SNHLY and CDR2 is FYNNEI. CDR3 size: 16 residues. V shed 6 bases and J shed 0 bases, with 16 bases lying between them. TCR beta CDR3 regions were amplified from RNA transcripts. Second-round multiplex PCR followed a first-round RT-PCR using HTBI primers. Each CDR3 protein gets one entry after TCRdb re-called the multiplex PCR reads with MiXCR. The table has about 620,000 distinct CDR3 sequences, about a fifth seen once. This chain links TRBV2 with TRBJ2-3; D remains ambiguous. This receptor was identified in a woman younger than 35 with stable Graves' hyperthyroidism. Some clones in this sample may be carry-over from other donors' samples. Sample: peripheral blood. CDR3 bases: TGTGCCAGCAGGGTTCGGGCGGTCCTTAGCACAGATACGCAGTATTTT. Translated: CASRVRAVLSTDTQYF.